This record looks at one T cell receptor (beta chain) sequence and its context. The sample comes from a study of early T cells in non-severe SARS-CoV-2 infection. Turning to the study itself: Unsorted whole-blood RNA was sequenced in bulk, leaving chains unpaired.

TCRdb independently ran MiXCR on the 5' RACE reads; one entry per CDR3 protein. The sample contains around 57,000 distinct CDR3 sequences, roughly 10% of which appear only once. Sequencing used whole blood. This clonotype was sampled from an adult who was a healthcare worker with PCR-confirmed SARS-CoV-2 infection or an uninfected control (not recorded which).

CDR3 sequence reads: CASSLHSIETQYF. CDR3 coding DNA: TGTGCCAGCAGCTTACATTCAATTGAGACCCAGTACTTC. The chain joins TRBV11-2 to TRBJ2-5; D unclear. The V and J ends lost 2 bases and 5 bases respectively, with 9 bases between them. CDR1 SGHAT and CDR2 FQNNGV come from the germline V gene. The CDR3 is 13 amino acids.